This passage covers 5 T cell receptor beta chains from one sample sequenced in a study of blood T cells in healthy people across ages (dated by TCRdb to the mid-2010s). The library was built by means of 5' RACE. The instrument given in TCRdb is Illumina HiSeq 2500. The second PCR ran for about 7 to 11 cycles and used a J-beta primer mix along with a sample-barcoded 5' primer. The public reads were reanalyzed by TCRdb: fastp trimming at Q25, MiXCR alignment, in-frame beta chains only. All rows with the same CDR3 protein become a single entry with the most common DNA and genes. Present in this sample are some 1.5 million distinct CDR3 sequences, roughly 27% of which were seen just once. Roughly 8.2% of the sample belongs to the ten largest clones. The sequenced material came from blood. Receptors were obtained from a woman in her twenties or thirties in good health.

About this clonotype itself: A much larger clone differs from this one at a single base, so this may be a read error. This sequence joins TRBV7-9 and TRBJ2-7, with 8 bases matching TRBD2. Germline V CDR1 and CDR2: SEHNR, FQNEAQ (reference sequence). J gave up 7 bases and V 5 bases, and 13 bases lay outside the gene matches. This CDR3 has 15 residues. The CDR3 sequence: CASSPGAGAGNEQYF. DNA of the CDR3: TGTGCCAGCAGCCCGGGAGCGGGAGCTGGGAATGAGCAGTACTTC.

The DNA of the CDR3 is TGTGCCAGCAGCTCCAACGGCCCCTATGGCTACACCTTC. Amino acids: CASSSNGPYGYTF. The chain carries TRBV12-3 or TRBV12-4 and TRBJ1-2; the D is unclear. This CDR3 region has 13 residues. The V and J ends lost 6 bases and 4 bases respectively, with 12 bases between them.

The genes are TRBV6-1 and TRBJ1-1; D perhaps matches TRBD1 (5 bases). Trimming cost V 3 bases and J 6 bases, with 11 bases left between them. CDR1 is MNHNS and CDR2 is SASEGT in the germline V gene. The CDR3 extends over 13 amino acids. The CDR3: CASSDAGQPEAFF. The CDR3 bases are TGTGCCAGCAGTGATGCGGGGCAACCTGAAGCTTTCTTT.

The sample holds many counts of this clonotype. This chain uses TRBV7-2 with TRBJ2-5; TRBD1 matches at 7 bases. This CDR3 contains 14 residues. Germline values: CDR1 SGHTA, CDR2 FQGNSA. Trimming removed 1 base from V and 6 bases from J; junction bases left unmatched: 5. The CDR3 sequence: CASSLDRTGKTQYF. In DNA, the CDR3 is TGTGCCAGCAGCTTAGACCGGACAGGCAAGACCCAGTACTTC.

In this sample, this clonotype turned up a few times. V usage is TRBV7-9 and J usage is TRBJ1-2, with a possible D match to TRBD1 (6 bases). V lost 6 bases to trimming and J lost 3 bases, with 14 bases between them. This CDR3 is built from 14 residues. The germline V gene encodes CDR1 SEHNR and CDR2 FQNEAQ (reference sequence). The CDR3 region is CASSRPGQDYGYTF. CDR3 bases: TGTGCCAGCAGTCGCCCGGGACAAGACTATGGCTACACCTTC.